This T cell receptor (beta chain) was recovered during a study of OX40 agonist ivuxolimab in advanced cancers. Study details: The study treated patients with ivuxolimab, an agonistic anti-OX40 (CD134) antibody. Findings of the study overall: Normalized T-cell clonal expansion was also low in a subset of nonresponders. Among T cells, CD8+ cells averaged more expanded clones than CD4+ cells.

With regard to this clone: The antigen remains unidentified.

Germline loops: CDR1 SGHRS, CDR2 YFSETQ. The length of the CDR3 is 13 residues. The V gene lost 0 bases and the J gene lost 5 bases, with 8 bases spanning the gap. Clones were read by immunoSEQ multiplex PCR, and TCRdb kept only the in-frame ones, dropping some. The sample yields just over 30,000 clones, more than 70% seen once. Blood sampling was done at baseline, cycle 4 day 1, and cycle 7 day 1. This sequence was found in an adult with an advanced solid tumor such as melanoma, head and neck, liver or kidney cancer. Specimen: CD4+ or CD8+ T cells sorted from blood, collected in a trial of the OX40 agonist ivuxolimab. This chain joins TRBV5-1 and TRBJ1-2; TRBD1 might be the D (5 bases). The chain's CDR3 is CASSLGQSYGYTF. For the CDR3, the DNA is TGCGCCAGCAGCTTGGGACAGTCGTATGGCTACACCTTC.